This T cell receptor (beta chain) was identified in a study of identical twins. Overall study findings and caveats: Insertions were reduced in abundant cord blood beta clonotypes but not in memory repertoires. Researchers caution that invariant MAIT and iNKT cells could partly confound zero-insertion analyses.

Germline values: CDR1 MDHEN, CDR2 SYDVKM. The CDR3 runs to 12 residues. Each donor was a healthy Caucasian. Carrying unique molecular identifiers, the cDNA also gained a universal primer site through template switching. From the 5' RACE reads, TCRdb called clonotypes with MiXCR, one entry per CDR3 protein. Of 1.5 million to 2 million distinct CDR3 sequences listed, more than 30% were seen once; the top ten hold approximately 0.25%. As to this clonotype: Its cognate antigen is unknown. At one of its ends the junction is not consistent with the germline gene, which may arise from a read error.

The TCR was taken from a newborn girl in good health. V usage is TRBV28 and J usage is TRBJ2-4, with 8 positions matching TRBD1. The material sequenced was cord blood. This CDR3 is CVSSLRTGKGYF. The CDR3 DNA reads as TGTGTCAGCAGTTTAAGGACAGGGAAGGGGTACTTC.